The rows below give T cell receptor beta chains drawn from one sample of a study of cytomegalovirus exposure and HLA in healthy donors. Generated by immunoSEQ multiplex PCR, the TCRdb table keeps only in-frame clones and is missing some. The sample lists 180,000 or so clones, around 80% occurring once. The specimen was PBMCs. The receptors here all came from a man aged 18 to 30 in good health and CMV-seronegative. The CDR3 runs from the conserved cysteine through the conserved F or W. The D gene is left open where the match is weak. Not every row has a clone size; where given, it reads once, few, many or a size class.

cdr3_aa cdr3_nt j_call d_call cdr3_length clone_size v_call
CASSDRGTNTEAFF TGTGCCAGCAGTGACAGGGGGACTAACACTGAAGCTTTCTTT TRBJ1-1 TRBD1 14 NA TRBV25-1
CARGTGTSIFYEQYF TGTGCAAGGGGGACAGGGACCTCAATTTTCTACGAGCAGTACTTC TRBJ2-7 NA 15 NA TRBV12-2
CATTGGADYGYTF TGTGCCACTACAGGGGGCGCGGATTATGGCTACACCTTC TRBJ1-2 TRBD1 13 NA TRBV10-3
CAWTGEYGYTF TGTGCCTGGACAGGGGAATATGGCTACACCTTC TRBJ1-2 NA 11 NA TRBV30
CAWKRGINTDTQYF TGTGCCTGGAAAAGGGGCATAAACACAGATACGCAGTATTTT TRBJ2-3 NA 14 few TRBV30
CASSVGQGVPEAFF TGTGCCAGCAGCGTGGGACAGGGAGTACCTGAAGCTTTCTTT TRBJ1-1 TRBD1 14 NA TRBV5-6
CASSLGAGNNSPLHF TGCGCCAGCAGCTTGGGGGCAGGGAATAATTCACCCCTCCACTTT TRBJ1-6 NA 15 once TRBV5-1
CASSLTPGRETQYF TGTGCCAGCAGCTTAACTCCGGGTAGGGAGACCCAGTACTTC TRBJ2-5 NA 14 NA TRBV7-3
CATQGGTASGGTTDTQYF TGTGCCACGCAGGGGGGGACGGCTAGCGGGGGTACCACAGATACGCAGTATTTT TRBJ2-3 NA 18 NA TRBV21-1
CASSQGRGGTEAFF TGTGCCAGCAGCCAGGGGAGGGGAGGGACTGAAGCTTTCTTT TRBJ1-1 NA 14 NA TRBV13
CASSLKEGGRIKPQHF TGTGCCAGCAGCTTAAAAGAAGGGGGCCGAATCAAACCCCAGCATTTT TRBJ1-5 TRBD1 16 NA TRBV11-2
CATQGGADPEAFF TGTGCCACCCAGGGTGGGGCAGACCCTGAAGCTTTCTTT TRBJ1-1 NA 13 NA TRBV6-5
CASTLGGFNTEAFF TGTGCCAGTACCCTTGGCGGATTTAACACTGAAGCTTTCTTT TRBJ1-1 NA 14 NA TRBV19
CASSLVVAGSGNSPLHF TGTGCCAGCAGCTTAGTTGTGGCAGGGTCAGGTAATTCACCCCTCCACTTT TRBJ1-6 NA 17 NA TRBV7-9
CASSLSGGNTGELFF TGCGCCAGCAGCTTGAGCGGGGGGAACACCGGGGAGCTGTTTTTT TRBJ2-2 TRBD2 15 NA TRBV5-1